Each of the 23 T cell receptor beta chains below was sequenced from the same sample in a study of patients and donors after allogeneic stem cell transplantation. TCRdb itself ran the RT-PCR reads through MiXCR, one entry per CDR3 protein. Here the sample spans 150,000 to 200,000 distinct CDR3 sequences, over 25% being singletons. The sequencing input was blood, either unsorted or a sorted T cell fraction (not recorded which). Every receptor here comes from a human donor who was either an allogeneic HSCT recipient or a stem cell or donor lymphocyte infusion donor (not recorded which). It is not recorded whose cells these are; they may come from a transplant donor.

Worth noting for this clonotype: Relative to the germline gene, one junction end is altered; a read error may explain this. This chain joins TRBV9 and TRBJ2-1; 15 bases map to TRBD2. Germline assignment: CDR1 SGDLS and CDR2 YYNGEE. The CDR3 consists of 15 residues. In DNA form, the CDR3 reads TGTGTCAGCAGCGTCGGGACTAGCGGGAGGAATGAGCAGTTCTTC. This encodes CVSSVGTSGRNEQFF.

This clonotype occurred a few times. This sequence joins TRBV7-9 and TRBJ1-1; TRBD1 is a possible D gene (5 bases). Germline V gene sequence: CDR1 SEHNR, CDR2 FQNEAQ (reference sequence). The CDR3 loop spans 13 amino acids. V lost 5 bases, J lost 3 bases, and 10 bases lay in between. CDR3 in DNA: TGTGCCAGCAGCGAGTGGGGGGACACTGAAGCTTTCTTT. It yields the protein CASSEWGDTEAFF.

The chain has TRBV2 and TRBJ2-1; 8 nucleotides line up with TRBD1. The CDR3 sequence is 12 residues long. V shed 11 bases and J 10 bases; nucleotides not matched to a gene: 10. CDR1 and CDR2 from the germline V gene are SNHLY and FYNNEI. The DNA for the CDR3 is TGTGCCGGATCACAGGGGGAATTGGAGCAGTTCTTC. Protein: CAGSQGELEQFF.

The chain uses TRBV20-1 and TRBJ2-7; D gene unclear. Germline loops: CDR1 DFQATT, CDR2 SNEGSKA (reference sequence). Trimming left V 3 bases short and J 1 base short, with 13 bases between. The CDR3 has 14 amino acids. Here the CDR3 reads CSASATSPSYEQYF. CDR3 bases: TGCAGTGCTAGCGCTACCTCTCCATCCTACGAGCAGTACTTC.

V and J are TRBV25-1 and TRBJ1-1; D is undetermined. CDR1 is MGHDK and CDR2 is SYGVNS in the germline V gene. The germline V and J ends were trimmed by 4 bases and 2 bases, with 14 bases remaining between them. CDR3 size: 15 residues. CDR3 protein: CASSGWPGENTEAFF. The CDR3 bases are TGTGCCAGCAGTGGCTGGCCAGGTGAAAACACTGAAGCTTTCTTT. Full variable domain (remainder filled in from reference TRBV25-1 and TRBJ1-1): EADIYQTPRYLVIGTGKKITLECSQTMGHDKMYWYQQDPGMELHLIHYSYGVNSTEKGDLSSESTVSRIRTEHFPLTLESARPSHTSQYLCASSGWPGENTEAFFGQGTRLTVV.

V and J are TRBV7-3 and TRBJ2-3; D is unresolved. Germline-derived CDR1 and CDR2 are SGHTA and FQGTGA. The CDR3 is 13 amino acids. Trimming shortened V by 2 bases and J by 5 bases, and 8 bases separated the two germline ends. This chain's CDR3 is CASSLRPLDTQYF. For the CDR3, the DNA is TGTGCCAGCAGCTTACGCCCCTTAGATACGCAGTATTTT.

The chain recombines TRBV29-1 with TRBJ2-7; 7 bases agree with TRBD1. Looked up from germline, CDR1 is SQVTM and CDR2 is ANQGSEA. Trimming cost V 3 bases and J 6 bases; bases outside gene matches: 8. The CDR3 has 13 residues. CDR3 loop: CSVERQGVREQYF. CDR3 sequence (DNA): TGCAGCGTTGAGAGGCAGGGGGTACGCGAGCAGTACTTC.

This clonotype was seen more than once but under ten times. The J gene is TRBJ2-3, the V gene TRBV10-3, with 7 nucleotides matching TRBD2. J was trimmed by 5 bases and V by 3 bases; bases with no gene match: 5. The germline CDR1 and CDR2 sequences are ENHRY and SYGVKD. This CDR3 region has 14 residues. The CDR3 DNA follows: TGTGCCATCAGTGAAGGCGGGAGAGGAGATACGCAGTATTTT. It is translated as CAISEGGRGDTQYF.

The chain uses TRBV6-5 and TRBJ1-6, with D unresolved. The germline gives CDR1 MNHEY, CDR2 SVGAGI. The CDR3 consists of 15 residues. V was shortened by 4 bases and J by 7 bases, with 14 bases between the two germline ends. The chain's CDR3 is CASSSAGRFNSPLHF. The CDR3 nucleotides are TGTGCCAGCAGTTCTGCGGGCCGATTCAATTCACCCCTCCACTTT.

This clonotype was picked up a small number of times. The chain is built from TRBV7-2 and TRBJ1-2; D call uncertain. Germline CDR1 reads SGHTA; CDR2 reads FQGNSA. V was trimmed by 5 bases and J by 6 bases, leaving 25 bases between them. The CDR3 loop spans 17 amino acids. CDR3 nucleotide sequence: TGTGCCAGCAGCCTCATTCTTCTTCCACAACCCCCTCATGGCTACACCTTC. Its protein product is CASSLILLPQPPHGYTF.

V and J are TRBV7-2 and TRBJ2-5; possible D gene TRBD1, 6 bases. This CDR3 contains 14 residues. Germline V CDR1 and CDR2: SGHTA, FQGNSA. V gave up 4 bases and J gave up 4 bases, with 13 bases separating them. DNA of the CDR3: TGTGCCAGCAGCTCGTACGGGACATCAGAGACCCAGTACTTC. It yields the protein CASSSYGTSETQYF.

The chain carries TRBV4-1 and TRBJ1-6; D unresolved. The CDR3 extends over 17 amino acids. Deletions cut 1 base from V and 0 bases from J, with 10 bases between. Germline V gives CDR1 MGHRA, CDR2 YSYEKL. CDR3 DNA sequence: TGCGCCAGCAGCCAAGCAGCATGGAGCTCCTATAATTCACCCCTCCACTTT. Translation: CASSQAAWSSYNSPLHF.

The chain combines TRBV12-3 or TRBV12-4 with TRBJ2-7; TRBD2 agrees at 11 bases. The V segment lost 7 bases and the J segment 2 bases; nucleotides outside the gene matches: 7. The CDR3 has 15 amino acids. The CDR3 nucleotides are TGTGCCAGCAAGGGGACTAGCGGTAAAACCTACGAGCAGTACTTC. Translation gives CASKGTSGKTYEQYF.

This sequence joins TRBV12-3 or TRBV12-4 and TRBJ2-3, with D tentatively TRBD1 or TRBD2 (5 bases each). V lost 3 bases, J lost 4 bases, and 11 bases lay in between. CDR3 size: 14 residues. CDR3 loop: CASSFGGTADTQYF. The DNA for the CDR3 is TGTGCCAGCAGTTTTGGGGGTACGGCAGATACGCAGTATTTT.

This clonotype was detected a few times. The gene calls are TRBV5-1 and TRBJ2-2, with TRBD2 matching 10 bases. CDR1 is SGHRS, CDR2 YFSETQ, per germline. Germline trimming cut 1 base from V and 4 bases from J; bases unmatched to any gene: 4. The CDR3 totals 16 residues. The CDR3 DNA reads as TGCGCCAGCAGCTTGTTTCCTAGCGGGAGCACCGGGGAGCTGTTTTTT. It specifies CASSLFPSGSTGELFF.

The rearrangement links TRBV18 to TRBJ1-5; D gene uncertain. Trimming stripped 4 bases from V and 0 bases from J, with 10 bases between. Germline values: CDR1 KGHSH, CDR2 LQKENI. The CDR3 extends over 15 amino acids. CDR3 sequence: CASSLMDGSNQPQHF. As DNA, the CDR3 is TGTGCCAGCTCACTGATGGACGGTAGCAATCAGCCCCAGCATTTT.

The chain joins TRBV6-2 or TRBV6-3 to TRBJ2-1; TRBD2 agrees at 7 bases. V was pared by 2 bases and J by 9 bases, with 7 bases of the junction left unmatched. The CDR3 totals 14 residues. Germline values: CDR1 MNHEY, CDR2 SVGEGT. The CDR3 protein is CASSYGAGVGEQFF. The CDR3 DNA reads as TGTGCCAGCAGTTACGGGGCGGGAGTGGGTGAGCAGTTCTTC.

The chain joins TRBV3-1 to TRBJ2-7, with D uncertain. Germline loops: CDR1 LGHDT, CDR2 YNNKEL (reference sequence). V was cut by 3 bases and J by 2 bases, with 14 bases left in between. The CDR3 sequence is 15 residues long. This CDR3 reads CASSQMGSLAYEQYF. The CDR3 DNA reads as TGTGCCAGCAGCCAGATGGGGTCACTGGCCTACGAGCAGTACTTC.

This clonotype occurred many times. The chain combines TRBV4-2 with TRBJ1-3; D possibly corresponds to TRBD1 (6 bases). The CDR3 is 17 amino acids. The V end was cut by 0 bases, the J end by 2 bases, with 14 bases between. Per germline, CDR1 LGHNA and CDR2 YNFKEQ. The CDR3 loop reads CASSQDRATGTGNTIYF. As DNA, the CDR3 is TGTGCCAGCAGCCAAGACAGAGCTACAGGGACTGGAAACACCATATATTTT.

The chain combines TRBV12-3 or TRBV12-4 with TRBJ2-5, with D perhaps assigned TRBD1 or TRBD2 (5 bases each). V lost 4 bases and J lost 5, with 11 bases in between. The CDR3 is made up of 13 amino acids. The CDR3 DNA reads TGTGCCAGCAGTTCCGGGGCTCAGGAGACCCAGTACTTC. Translating gives CASSSGAQETQYF.

This clonotype was counted only a few times. The chain carries TRBV7-2 and TRBJ2-7; unclear D gene. The CDR3 covers 13 residues. Trimming removed 0 bases at V and 0 bases at J, with 3 bases between. The germline V gene encodes CDR1 SGHTA and CDR2 FQGNSA. CDR3 amino acids: CASSLASSYEQYF. The CDR3 DNA follows: TGTGCCAGCAGCTTAGCCTCCTCCTACGAGCAGTACTTC.

The J gene is TRBJ1-6, the V gene TRBV20-1, with D possibly matching TRBD1 (5 bases). This CDR3 contains 14 residues. The V gene's germline CDR1 is DFQATT and CDR2 SNEGSKA (reference sequence). Trimming shortened V by 1 base and J by 9 bases, and 13 bases separated the two germline ends. CDR3 protein: CSARGQKGSSPLHF. CDR3 bases: TGCAGTGCTAGAGGACAGAAGGGTAGTTCACCCCTCCACTTT.

In its sample, this clonotype was seen a few times. The V and J genes are TRBV7-2 and TRBJ2-3; weak D call: TRBD2 (6 bases). The length of the CDR3 is 15 residues. In germline, CDR1 is SGHTA, CDR2 FQGNSA. V shed 1 base and J shed 5 bases, with 13 bases lying between them. The CDR3 region is CASSLERAGRDTQYF. CDR3 DNA sequence: TGTGCCAGCAGCTTAGAACGGGCGGGACGAGATACGCAGTATTTT.